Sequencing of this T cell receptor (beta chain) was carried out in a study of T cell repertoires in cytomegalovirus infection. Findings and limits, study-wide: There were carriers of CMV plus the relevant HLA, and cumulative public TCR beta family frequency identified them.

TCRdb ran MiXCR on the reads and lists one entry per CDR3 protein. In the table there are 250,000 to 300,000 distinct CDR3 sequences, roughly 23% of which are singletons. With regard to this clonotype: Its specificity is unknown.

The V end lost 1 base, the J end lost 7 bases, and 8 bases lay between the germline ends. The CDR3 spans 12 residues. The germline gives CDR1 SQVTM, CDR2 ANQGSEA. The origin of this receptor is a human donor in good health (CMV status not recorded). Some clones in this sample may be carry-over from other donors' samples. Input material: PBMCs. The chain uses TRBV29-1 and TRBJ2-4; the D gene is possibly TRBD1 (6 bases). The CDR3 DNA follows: TGCAGCGTTGAAGGGGGGCGGAACATTCAGTACTTC. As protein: CSVEGGRNIQYF.